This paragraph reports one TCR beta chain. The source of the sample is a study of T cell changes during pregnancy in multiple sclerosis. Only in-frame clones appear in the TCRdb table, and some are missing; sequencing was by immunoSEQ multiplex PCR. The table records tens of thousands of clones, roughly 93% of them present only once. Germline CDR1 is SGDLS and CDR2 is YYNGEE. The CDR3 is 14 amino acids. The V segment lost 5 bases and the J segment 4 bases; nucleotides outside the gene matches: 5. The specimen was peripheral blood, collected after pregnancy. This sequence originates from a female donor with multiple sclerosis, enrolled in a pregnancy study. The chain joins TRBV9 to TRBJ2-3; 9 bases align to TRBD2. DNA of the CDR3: TGTGCCAGCAGTGCGACTAGCGGCCCAGATACGCAGTATTTT. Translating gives CASSATSGPDTQYF. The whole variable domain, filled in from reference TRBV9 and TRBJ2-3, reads DSGVTQTPKHLITATGQRVTLRCSPRSGDLSVYWYQQSLDQGLQFLIQYYNGEERAKGNILERFSAQQFPDLHSELNLSSLELGDSALYFCASSATSGPDTQYFGPGTRLTVL.